The clone carrying this T cell receptor beta chain was seen only a few times. Its antigen is currently unknown. This entry belongs to a study of post-analysis software for immune sequencing data. Study background: The disease courses spanned relapsing-remitting, secondary progressive and progressive-relapsing forms of multiple sclerosis.

CDR1 MNHEY and CDR2 SVGEGT come from the germline V gene. Trimming took 6 bases from V and 9 from J, leaving 12 bases between them. There are 12 residues in the CDR3. Researchers reported that TCR beta cDNA libraries carried unique molecular identifiers. Out of roughly 0.85 to 11 million T cells, some 500,000 cDNA molecules were generated. TCRdb itself ran the PCR reads through MiXCR, one entry per CDR3 protein. The sample records hundreds of thousands of distinct CDR3 sequences, roughly 27% being singletons. Overall study results and limits: Higher frequency in patients than in controls was seen for roughly five TRBV segments, with TRBV5-6, TRBV5-1 and TRBV20-1 among them. In multiple sclerosis, normalized Chao1 diversity was significantly below that of controls.

The gene calls are TRBV6-2 or TRBV6-3 and TRBJ2-1; unclear D gene. Sequencing was done on a sample of blood. This TCR derives from a girl aged 5-17 years with multiple sclerosis. This chain's CDR3 is CASSPGHVEQFF. The CDR3 DNA reads as TGTGCCAGCAGCCCGGGTCACGTTGAGCAGTTCTTC.